A selection of T cell receptor beta chains follows, all from one sample in a study of spatial heterogeneity in lung cancer. TCRdb re-called the 5' RACE reads through MiXCR, storing one row per CDR3 protein. The sample records about 16,000 distinct CDR3 sequences, around 5.9% being singletons. Specimen: PBMCs, collected at follow-up. Receptors originate from a male donor with early-stage non-small cell lung cancer. The CDR3 runs from the conserved cysteine through the conserved F or W. A D gene is named only where the DNA matches it firmly. Clone size is stated in some rows and not others, as once, few, many or a class when expanded.

v_gene	j_gene	d_gene	abundance	CDR3nt	CDR3aa
TRBV9	TRBJ1-1	-	medium-sized	TGTGCCAGCAGCTCCGGGACACTTCGGTGGGACACTGAAGCTTTCTTT	CASSSGTLRWDTEAFF
TRBV12-3/TRBV12-4	TRBJ2-5	TRBD1	many	TGTGCCACCAAGACCGGACAGGCCCAAGAGACCCAGTACTTC	CATKTGQAQETQYF
TRBV12-3/TRBV12-4	TRBJ2-6	-	many	TGTGCCAGCAGTCTAACAGGCTCTGGGGCCAACGTCCTGACTTTC	CASSLTGSGANVLTF
TRBV6-2/TRBV6-3	TRBJ2-4	-	many	TGTGCCAGCAGTCGCGACTATTCAAACATTCAGTACTTC	CASSRDYSNIQYF
TRBV7-7	TRBJ2-2	-	many	TGTGCTAGCGCGGACAGCGGGCAGGGGGAGCTGTTTTTT	CASADSGQGELFF
TRBV20-1	TRBJ2-7	-	many	TGCAGTGCAAGGGGGGGGAGCGAGCAGTACTTC	CSARGGSEQYF
TRBV28	TRBJ1-1	-	many	TGTGCCAGCAGGCTCGGGACGGCGAACACTGAAGCTTTCTTT	CASRLGTANTEAFF
TRBV20-1	TRBJ1-5	-	many	TGCAGTGCTAGTTATCCGGGACTAGGATATCAGCCCCAGCATTTT	CSASYPGLGYQPQHF
TRBV5-1	TRBJ2-7	TRBD1	many	TGCGCCAGTCAGGGACAGGGGTTCCACGAGCAGTACTTC	CASQGQGFHEQYF
TRBV21-1	TRBJ2-7	-	many	TGTGCCAGCAGTTACCGTGGGACAGGGCAAACCTCGGCCTACGAGCAGTACTTC	CASSYRGTGQTSAYEQYF
TRBV4-3	TRBJ1-6	-	many	TGCGCCAGCAGCCAAGAGGGACACGATAATTCACCCCTCCACTTT	CASSQEGHDNSPLHF
TRBV7-2	TRBJ2-7	TRBD2	few	TGTGCCAGCAGCTTAGTAGCGGGAGACCTTTTTGAGCAGTACTTC	CASSLVAGDLFEQYF
TRBV4-2	TRBJ2-1	TRBD2	many	TGTGCCAGCAGCCAAGTCGGCGGGAGGGGGGACAATGAGCAGTTCTTC	CASSQVGGRGDNEQFF
TRBV7-9	TRBJ2-5	-	many	TGTGCCAGCAGCACCAAGGTGACCCAGTACTTC	CASSTKVTQYF
TRBV6-2/TRBV6-3	TRBJ1-5	TRBD1	many	TGTGCCAGCAGTTCCGACAGGGTTCAGCCCCAGCATTTT	CASSSDRVQPQHF
TRBV20-1	TRBJ1-5	TRBD1	many	TGCAGTGCTAGAGGCCTACAGGGGGCGAACAATCAGCCCCAGCATTTT	CSARGLQGANNQPQHF
TRBV7-7	TRBJ2-3	-	-	TGTGCTAGCAGCTTGGGCTCCTCTAGATCAGATACGCAGTATTTT	CASSLGSSRSDTQYF
TRBV12-3/TRBV12-4	TRBJ2-7	TRBD2	many	TGTGCCAGCAGTTTCGTGGTGAGCGGGAGGGCCCATGAGCAGTACTTC	CASSFVVSGRAHEQYF
TRBV28	TRBJ2-2	TRBD1	many	TGTGCCAGCAGTCATTCCGGGACAGGGACCGGGGAGCTGTTTTTT	CASSHSGTGTGELFF
TRBV11-2	TRBJ2-7	TRBD2	many	TGTGCCAGCAGCTTAGAGGCTAGCGGGTCCCAGTACTTC	CASSLEASGSQYF
TRBV28	TRBJ2-1	TRBD2	many	TGTGCCAGCAGTTTATGGAAAGCGGGGGGCTACAATGAGCAGTTCTTC	CASSLWKAGGYNEQFF
TRBV28	TRBJ1-6	TRBD1	many	TGTGCCAGCAGTTTACCGGACAGGGTGTATTCACCCCTCCACTTT	CASSLPDRVYSPLHF
TRBV11-2	TRBJ2-3	-	many	TGTGCCAGCAGCTTAGATCCAGGGACATCGTCGCAGTATTTT	CASSLDPGTSSQYF
TRBV6-5	TRBJ1-1	TRBD1	many	TGTGCCAGCAGTTCCCCGGGACAGGGCACTGAAGCTTTCTTT	CASSSPGQGTEAFF
TRBV10-2	TRBJ2-5	TRBD2	many	TGCGCCAGCAGGAACCCGGGACTAGCTTCGGAGACCCAGTACTTC	CASRNPGLASETQYF
TRBV7-9	TRBJ1-5	-	many	TGTGCCAGCAGCTCAAGGGGGAATCAGCCCCAGCATTTT	CASSSRGNQPQHF
TRBV6-5	TRBJ2-1	TRBD2	large	TGTGCCAGCAGTTACTCGCCCCCCCCGGGACTAGCGGAGAGGGATGAGCAGTTCTTC	CASSYSPPPGLAERDEQFF
TRBV5-1	TRBJ2-1	-	-	TGCGCCAGCAGTCCTGAGGCAGGTCTGAGGAATGAGCAGTTCTTC	CASSPEAGLRNEQFF
TRBV20-1	TRBJ2-5	-	many	TGCAGTGCTTTCGAGAAGACCCAGTACTTC	CSAFEKTQYF
TRBV7-2	TRBJ2-3	-	-	TGTGCCAGCAGCCCTAGAGGGGCGCAGTATTTT	CASSPRGAQYF
TRBV2	TRBJ2-7	TRBD2	many	TGTGCCAGCAGTGAACGCGGGAGGGTCTACGAGCAGTACTTC	CASSERGRVYEQYF
TRBV27	TRBJ2-7	TRBD2	few	TGTGCCAGCAGGGGACTAGAGTCGGCCTACGAGCAGTACTTC	CASRGLESAYEQYF
TRBV28	TRBJ2-7	TRBD1	many	TGTGCCAGCAGTTTACGGGGACAGGGAGGGCAGTACTTC	CASSLRGQGGQYF
TRBV10-3	TRBJ2-7	-	many	TGTGCCTCCGGGGAATACGAGCAGTACTTC	CASGEYEQYF
TRBV2	TRBJ2-7	TRBD1	many	TGTGCCAGCAACGGCCAGGGGGCCCTCGGCTACGAGCAGTACTTC	CASNGQGALGYEQYF
TRBV28	TRBJ1-2	-	many	TGTGCCAGCACCCCGGCAGACTTTGGCTACACCTTC	CASTPADFGYTF
TRBV20-1	TRBJ1-4	-	many	TGCAGTGCTAGGGCTCAGGCAGCACCTGAAAAACTGTTTTTT	CSARAQAAPEKLFF
TRBV27	TRBJ1-6	-	many	TGTGCCAGCAGTTTCTGGGGAGGGGATTCACCCCTCCACTTT	CASSFWGGDSPLHF
TRBV7-8	TRBJ1-5	-	many	TGTGCCAGCAGCTTAGCGCAACGGGACAGCAATCAGCCCCAGCATTTT	CASSLAQRDSNQPQHF
TRBV18	TRBJ1-4	-	many	TGTGCCAGCTCACGGGAAACTAATGAAAAACTGTTTTTT	CASSRETNEKLFF
TRBV18	TRBJ2-7	-	many	TGTGCCAGCTCACAGGGCTACGAGCAGTACTTC	CASSQGYEQYF
TRBV6-2/TRBV6-3	TRBJ2-3	-	many	TGTGCCAGCAGTGACCCGGTGGGTACGCAGTATTTT	CASSDPVGTQYF
TRBV2	TRBJ2-1	TRBD1	many	TGTGCCAGCAGTTTAGGGGGCGCAGTAAATGAGCAGTTCTTC	CASSLGGAVNEQFF
TRBV7-2	TRBJ2-2	-	many	TGTGCCAGCAGCCAAACGGGCACCGGGGAGCTGTTTTTT	CASSQTGTGELFF
TRBV7-2	TRBJ2-1	-	many	TGTGCCAGCAGCTTCTTGGGCAGGCTAGAAGAGCAGTTCTTC	CASSFLGRLEEQFF
TRBV20-1	TRBJ1-5	-	many	TGCAGTGCTAGTACTCTGGACGGAGTCCAGCATTTT	CSASTLDGVQHF
TRBV7-9	TRBJ2-2	-	many	TGTGCCAGCAGCTTAATGGCCGCCACCGGGGAGCTGTTTTTT	CASSLMAATGELFF
TRBV6-5	TRBJ1-1	-	many	TGTGCCGCCCACCCGAGCTGGAACACTGAAGCTTTCTTT	CAAHPSWNTEAFF
TRBV28	TRBJ2-7	-	many	TGTGCCAGCTGGGGCCAGGAGACTGGGCAGAGCTCCTACGAGCAGTACTTC	CASWGQETGQSSYEQYF
TRBV28	TRBJ1-6	-	many	TGTGCCAGCAGTTTACCCGCAGAAAGGGCACCCCTCCACTTT	CASSLPAERAPLHF
TRBV20-1	TRBJ2-1	-	many	TGCAGTGCTACTACGGGGACTGATCACAATGAGCAGTTCTTC	CSATTGTDHNEQFF
TRBV27	TRBJ2-7	TRBD1	medium-sized	TGTGCCAGCAGTTCTGGGACAGGGGGCTACGAGCAGTACTTC	CASSSGTGGYEQYF
TRBV13	TRBJ2-2	-	many	TGTGCCAGCAGCTTAGGGATCGTAGTACGAAAAAACACCGGGGAGCTGTTTTTT	CASSLGIVVRKNTGELFF
TRBV9	TRBJ2-7	-	many	TGTGCCAGCAGCGTAGGGGTCTCAAGCTCCTACGAGCAGTACTTC	CASSVGVSSSYEQYF
TRBV12-3/TRBV12-4	TRBJ2-7	TRBD2	many	TGTGCCAGCAGTTTGGGACTAGCGTCGGGCGAGCAGTACTTC	CASSLGLASGEQYF
TRBV6-5	TRBJ2-2	-	many	TGTGCCAGCAGTTATCCCGGGAACCCCCCCGGGGAGCTGTTTTTT	CASSYPGNPPGELFF
TRBV4-1	TRBJ1-4	-	many	TGCGCCAGCAGCCAACCTTCTACGGCTAATGAAAAACTGTTTTTT	CASSQPSTANEKLFF
TRBV7-2	TRBJ2-3	TRBD2	many	TGTGCCAGCAGCTCCCGAGAGGGAGGGCGGGGAGATACGCAGTATTTT	CASSSREGGRGDTQYF